This record looks at one TCR beta chain sequence and its context. Using immunoSEQ multiplex PCR, the repertoire was profiled, and TCRdb retains in-frame clones only, with some absent. The table has over 150,000 clones, roughly 82% seen once. Trimming left V 0 bases short and J 2 bases short, with 8 bases between. Germline CDR1 reads SGHRS; CDR2 reads YFSETQ. The CDR3 consists of 15 residues. The data belong to a study of blood T cell repertoires in COVID-19. As for the study in general: T cells, B-cell-depleted T cells, or PBMCs provided the cDNA or gDNA that served as material.

The origin of this receptor is a human donor in a cohort sampled during active COVID-19. The sample comprised peripheral blood. The chain has TRBV5-1 and TRBJ2-2, with a weak D call TRBD1 (6 bases). Here the CDR3 DNA reads TGCGCCAGCAGCTTGGGGGACATTAACACCGGGGAGCTGTTTTTT. This encodes CASSLGDINTGELFF.